This TCR beta chain was sequenced during a study of T cells after yellow fever vaccination (dated by TCRdb to the late 2010s). A note on the overall study: Libraries from fractions with low cell numbers were prepared with the SMART-Seq v4 Ultra Low Input RNA kit. Blood was collected at multiple timepoints before and after primary and secondary immunization, and bulk PBMC replicates and cell subsets were isolated. Bulk TCR alpha and beta repertoires were sequenced longitudinally to track T-cell clones before and after primary and booster YFV17D yellow fever vaccination. Two healthy male donors made up the cohort, one aged 18 to 29 years and the other aged 30 to 40 years. Broad study findings and their caveats: A small share of clonotypes was detected in both CD4 and CD8 compartments, with the overlap likely arising from convergent recombination. Compared with the primary T-cell response, the secondary T-cell response was weaker but faster, peaking on day 5 rather than day 15. Computational filtering was needed because FACS-sorted repertoires could contain abundant contaminating clonotypes from the bulk population. Because only a couple of donors were included in the study, the extent to which the findings can be generalized is limited. After the booster, most of the clones that had expanded following primary vaccination were detected again (96% of CD4 and around 87% of CD8), which suggests that memory was broadly maintained.

What the treatment or condition label conveys for this sample: live attenuated yellow fever vaccine strain. At each blood-draw timepoint, two biological replicates of bulk PBMCs were obtained. PBMCs were isolated from peripheral blood using a standard Ficoll-Paque protocol. RNA was extracted with TriZol from bulk PBMCs, CD4 and CD8 fractions, and dextramer-positive and dextramer-negative fractions. According to the germline V gene, CDR1 reads LGHNA and CDR2 reads YSLEER. Including cysteine and phenylalanine, the CDR3 has 16 amino acids. Of the read, only the CDR3 DNA is kept; its 48 bases are in frame from base 1. The germline V and J ends show losses of 2 bases and 4 bases respectively, and no gene match explains 3 bases of the junction. This clonotype has at least ten counts. The antigen this receptor binds is unknown. No much larger clonotype is one base removed from it; base qualities were not supplied.

TCR cDNA was made using 5'RACE template switching, a step that added a universal primer site and unique molecular identifiers. cDNA synthesis was primed from both the TCR alpha and TCR beta constant segments. Two PCR steps were used to amplify libraries, with sample barcodes and sequencing adapters being added in the second step. Sequencing of libraries was performed on Illumina HiSeq 2500 (2x100 bp) or NovaSeq (2x150 bp). On the authors' methods: MIGEC was used to demultiplex reads and collapse the reads into UMI consensus sequences, and MiXCR was used for V(D)J alignment. Clonotypes responding to the vaccine were identified with edgeR on replicate PBMC samples, with the criteria of FDR below 0.01 and a log2 fold change above 5 up to day 15. Each bulk clonotype was labeled CD4 or CD8 based on which sequenced repertoire, CD4 or CD8, contained the clonotype at higher abundance. Using fastp at Q25 and MiXCR, TCRdb reprocessed the public reads and kept productive beta chains. Rows are unified per CDR3 protein, each entry keeping the most common DNA and genes. TCRdb assigned the V and J calls; the authors' analysis was not used. The table for this sample lists 500,000 to 650,000 distinct CDR3 sequences; about 15% of them were counted only once. 17% of the sample goes to the ten largest clones.

This material consisted of PBMCs, taken 5 days after the first yellow fever vaccination. The sequence came from a man aged 18-30 years who received the YFV17D yellow fever vaccine. The receptor chain draws on TRBV4-3 and TRBJ2-1, with 12 junctional bases fitting TRBD2. The bases read TGCGCCAGCAGCCAACTAGCGGGGGGGAATTACAATGAGCAGTTCTTC. Its protein is CASSQLAGGNYNEQFF.